This T cell receptor beta chain was obtained from a study of breast tumors, draining lymph nodes, adjacent tissues. Overall study findings and caveats: Compared with lymph nodes, tumors were less diverse; compared with nontumor tissue, more. Tumor and nontumor repertoires were significantly more similar in luminal-like than in basal-like breast cancer. Findings are consistent with lymph node origin and intratumoral expansion of most tumor T cells. Tumor T cell lymph node origin was a supported hypothesis, not proven.

Samples came from axillary lymph nodes draining the breast cancer. TCRdb used MiXCR to reprocess the multiplex PCR reads, holding one entry per CDR3 protein. This table has some 110,000 distinct CDR3 sequences, 30% appearing once. This clonotype has at least ten counts. Its specificity is not known. Germline values: CDR1 MNHEY, CDR2 SVGEGT. Trimming removed 7 bases from V and 4 bases from J, with 14 bases in between. The CDR3 runs to 13 residues. Sequences were obtained from axillary lymph node tissue. The chain has TRBV6-2 or TRBV6-3 and TRBJ2-7; D tentatively fits TRBD1 or TRBD2 (5 bases each). The source of this sequence is a female donor with breast cancer. Some clones in this sample may be carry-over from other donors' samples. The CDR3 here is CASKAGTVYEQYF. The CDR3 nucleotides read TGTGCCAGCAAGGCAGGGACCGTTTACGAGCAGTACTTC.